The T cell receptor (beta chain) described here comes from a study of blood T cell repertoires in COVID-19. Study-level information: PBMCs, B-cell-depleted T cells, or T cells were the source of the cDNA or gDNA that made up the material.

This CDR3 has 16 amino acids. The germline gives CDR1 MNHEY, CDR2 SMNVEV (reference sequence). The germline V and J ends were trimmed by 1 base and 7 bases, with 19 bases remaining between them. Sequenced by immunoSEQ multiplex PCR; TCRdb stores in-frame clones only, minus some. The sample holds some 290,000 clones, around 92% seen once. Participant-reported clinical history was the basis for cohort assignment. The clonotype comes from a woman aged 25 to 45 who had recovered from COVID-19. Sequenced input: PBMCs or T cells enriched from blood (not recorded which). The chain combines TRBV27 with TRBJ1-2; tentative D call: TRBD1 (5 bases). CDR3: CASSLFSTERAGGYTF. Here the CDR3 DNA reads TGTGCCAGCAGTTTATTTTCGACAGAACGAGCCGGTGGCTACACCTTC.